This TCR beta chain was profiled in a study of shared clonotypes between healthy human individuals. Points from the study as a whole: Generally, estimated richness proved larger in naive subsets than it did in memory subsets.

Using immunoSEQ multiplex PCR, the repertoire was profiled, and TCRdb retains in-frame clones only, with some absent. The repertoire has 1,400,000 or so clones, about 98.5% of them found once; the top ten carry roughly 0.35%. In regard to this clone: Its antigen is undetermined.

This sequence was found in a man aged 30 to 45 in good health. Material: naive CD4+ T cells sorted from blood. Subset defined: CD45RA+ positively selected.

The CDR3 loop reads CASRTGTPYEQYF. The CDR3 nucleotides read TGTGCCAGCAGAACGGGGACCCCCTACGAGCAGTACTTC. The V and J genes are TRBV6-5 and TRBJ2-7; TRBD1 or TRBD2 may be the D gene (5 bases each). Germline CDR1 reads MNHEY; CDR2 reads SVGAGI. V was shortened by 6 bases and J by 2 bases, with 11 bases between the two germline ends. The CDR3 sequence is 13 residues long.